Sequencing of this TCR beta chain was carried out in a study of T-cell memory formation after mild COVID-19. Study overall: The TCR clusters were mostly specific to one donor. Overall study findings and caveats: The study found balanced CD4/CD8 in clones contracting day 15 to 85 and a CD4+ lean in later expanders. Contracting CD4+ clones sat mainly in CM and EM; CD8+ in EMRA.

Note on this clonotype: What it recognizes is unknown.

This CDR3 comprises 14 residues. Per the germline V gene, CDR1 is PRHDT and CDR2 is FYEKMQ (reference sequence). The J segment lost 2 bases and the V segment lost 4 bases, leaving 3 bases of the junction unmatched. TCRdb re-derived calls from the 5' RACE reads in MiXCR, one entry per CDR3 protein. Among fewer than 140,000 distinct CDR3 sequences listed, around 12% were seen once. The chain couples TRBV13 to TRBJ2-7, with 9 bases matching TRBD1. This TCR was recovered from an adult woman who had mild COVID-19 (a few samples of this study predate the infection). Cell type and time point are not known. Source material: PBMCs or a T cell subset sorted from them (not recorded which). This CDR3 is CASSSGQGPYEQYF. The CDR3 bases are TGTGCCAGCAGCTCGGGACAGGGTCCCTACGAGCAGTACTTC. Full variable domain (missing parts from reference TRBV13 and TRBJ2-7): AAGVIQSPRHLIKEKRETATLKCYPIPRHDTVYWYQQGPGQDPQFLISFYEKMQSDKGSIPDRFSAQQFSDYHSELNMSSLELGDSALYFCASSSGQGPYEQYFGPGTRLTVT.